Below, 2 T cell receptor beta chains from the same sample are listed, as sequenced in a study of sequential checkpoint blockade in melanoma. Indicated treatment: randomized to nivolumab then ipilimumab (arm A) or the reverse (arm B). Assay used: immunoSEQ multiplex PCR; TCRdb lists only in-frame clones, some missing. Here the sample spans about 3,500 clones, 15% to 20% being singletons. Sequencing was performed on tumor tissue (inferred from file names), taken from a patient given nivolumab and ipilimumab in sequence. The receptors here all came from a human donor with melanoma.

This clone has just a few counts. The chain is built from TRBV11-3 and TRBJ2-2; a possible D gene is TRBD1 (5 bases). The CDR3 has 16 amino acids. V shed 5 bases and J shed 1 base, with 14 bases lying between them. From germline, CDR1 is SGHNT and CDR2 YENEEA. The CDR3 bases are TGTGCCAGCAGCACCACCTCCACAGGGAACACCGGGGAGCTGTTTTTT. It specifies CASSTTSTGNTGELFF.

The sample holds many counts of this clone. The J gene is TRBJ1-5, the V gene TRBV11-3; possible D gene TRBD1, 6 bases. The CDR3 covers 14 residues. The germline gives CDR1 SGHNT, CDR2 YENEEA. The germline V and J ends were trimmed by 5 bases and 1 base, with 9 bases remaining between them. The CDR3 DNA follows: TGTGCCAGCAGCATCGGACAGAGCAATCAGCCCCAGCATTTT. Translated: CASSIGQSNQPQHF.